This T cell receptor (beta chain) came from a study of blood T cell repertoires in COVID-19. The wider study: Specimens from acute and convalescent COVID-19 originated in the United States, Italy and Spain. T cells, B-cell-depleted T cells, or PBMCs provided the cDNA or gDNA that served as material.

This clone was seen once. Produced via immunoSEQ multiplex PCR; TCRdb's table is partial and in-frame only. In the table there are tens of thousands of clones, 89% of which are singletons. The CDR3 runs to 14 residues. Germline assignment: CDR1 GTSNPN and CDR2 SVGIG (reference sequence). V trimming: 3 bases; J trimming: 9 bases; junction bases outside the gene matches: 11. This chain uses TRBV30 with TRBJ1-2; 9 bases agree with TRBD1. The receptor was isolated from a woman aged 60-75 years with active COVID-19. Sequencing input: peripheral blood. Written as DNA, the CDR3 is TGTGCCTGGAGCATTCAGGGGACAGGGAGAAGCTACACCTTC. It specifies CAWSIQGTGRSYTF.